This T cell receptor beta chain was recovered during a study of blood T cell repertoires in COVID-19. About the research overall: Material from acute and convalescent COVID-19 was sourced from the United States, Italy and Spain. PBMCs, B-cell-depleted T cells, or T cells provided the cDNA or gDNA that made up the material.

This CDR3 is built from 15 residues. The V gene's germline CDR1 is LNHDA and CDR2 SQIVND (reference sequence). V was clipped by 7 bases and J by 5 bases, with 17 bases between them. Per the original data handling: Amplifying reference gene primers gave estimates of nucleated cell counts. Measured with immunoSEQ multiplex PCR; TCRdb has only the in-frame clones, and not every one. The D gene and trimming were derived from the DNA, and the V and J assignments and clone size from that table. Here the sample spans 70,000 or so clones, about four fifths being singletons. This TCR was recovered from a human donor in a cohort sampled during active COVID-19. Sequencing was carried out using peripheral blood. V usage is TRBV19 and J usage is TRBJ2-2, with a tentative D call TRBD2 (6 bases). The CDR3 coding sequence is TGTGCCAGTAAGGAGGGCCTTCTCAGGACCGGGGAGCTGTTTTTT. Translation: CASKEGLLRTGELFF.